The entry below describes one T cell receptor beta chain. Mismatch with germline at one junction end may stem from a read error. Sequencing used immunoSEQ multiplex PCR; TCRdb keeps in-frame clones, though not all of them. The sample has 2,400 or so clones, over 95% seen once. This CDR3 is 14 amino acids long. Germline V gene data show CDR1 as KGHSH and CDR2 as LQKENI. The data originate from a study of control samples from healthy donors and cancer patients. This sequence originates from a man between 65 and 85 years old with head and neck cancer. The chain employs TRBV18 and TRBJ1-1; D unresolved. The source material was PBMCs. The CDR3 DNA is TGTGCCAGCTCCCCACGGCCGGCGAACACTGAAGCTTTCTTT. Protein product: CASSPRPANTEAFF.